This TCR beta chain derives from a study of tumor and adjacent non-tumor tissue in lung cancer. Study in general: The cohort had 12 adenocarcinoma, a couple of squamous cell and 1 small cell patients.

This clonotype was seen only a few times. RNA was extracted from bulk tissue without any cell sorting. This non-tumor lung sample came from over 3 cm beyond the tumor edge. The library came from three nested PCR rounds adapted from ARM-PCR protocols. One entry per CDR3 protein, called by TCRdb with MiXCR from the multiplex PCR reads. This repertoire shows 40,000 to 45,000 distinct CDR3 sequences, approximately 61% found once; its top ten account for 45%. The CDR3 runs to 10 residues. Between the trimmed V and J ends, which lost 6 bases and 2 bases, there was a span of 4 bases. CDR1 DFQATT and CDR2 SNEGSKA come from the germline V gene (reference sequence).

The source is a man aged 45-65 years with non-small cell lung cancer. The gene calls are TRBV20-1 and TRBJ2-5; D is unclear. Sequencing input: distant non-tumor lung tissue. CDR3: CSAVQETQYF. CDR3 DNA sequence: TGCAGTGCCGTTCAAGAGACCCAGTACTTC.